The following is a T cell receptor beta chain sequence with its context. CDR1 is SEHNR and CDR2 is FQNEAQ in the germline V gene (reference sequence). After removal of 3 bases from V and 0 bases from J, the junction contained 9 bases not matched to a gene. The CDR3 is 17 residues long. Library preparation (for TCRbeta) was performed with unique molecular identifiers. TCRdb used MiXCR to reprocess the PCR reads, holding one entry per CDR3 protein. The table includes some 520,000 distinct CDR3 sequences, about 31% detected once. The record originates from a study of T-cell reconstitution after alpha-beta-depleted transplantation in children.

The sequence came from a human donor who donated a stem cell graft to a child with aplastic anemia. V is TRBV7-9 and J is TRBJ2-3; the match to TRBD1 covers 7 bases. The sample here was PBMCs from the stem cell graft donor, taken from the stem cell graft. The CDR3 loop is CASSFQRQGTSTDTQYF. The CDR3 DNA sequence: TGTGCCAGCAGCTTCCAGCGACAGGGAACTAGCACAGATACGCAGTATTTT.